This T cell receptor (beta chain) originates from a study of cytomegalovirus exposure and HLA in healthy donors (dated by TCRdb to 2016 to 2017). Some background on the complete study: A later analysis indicated that the roughly 120 validation repertoires were generated on the platform also employed for the 700 or so repertoires of the first cohort. The study aimed to test whether cataloging public T cell receptors could reveal signatures of past pathogen exposure. A separate validation cohort of over 95 different subjects was used in addition to the roughly 620-subject first cohort. High-throughput TCR immunosequencing, statistical association of individual TCRs with disease status, and machine learning were combined to predict cytomegalovirus infection status.

The library was obtained by the immunoSEQ multiplex PCR assay. The paper's data handling went like this. A statistical classification framework was developed to diagnose cytomegalovirus status using the catalog of TCR beta chain sequences. TCRdb stores this immuneACCESS table with in-frame sequences only. Part of the clones is absent; in the studies checked, under half of the shortfall reflects unresolved V genes, and no reason is known for the rest. The V and J calls and clone size come from that table; D and trimming were worked out from the DNA. Recorded for this sample are 120,000 to 150,000 clones; 87% of them occurred a single time. Roughly 4.3% of the sample belongs to the ten largest clones. Study-level results and caveats: The classifier was reported to diagnose cytomegalovirus status with high specificity and sensitivity in both the original and validation cohorts. The authors suggested that the approach could potentially be generalized to other disease states and immunological phenotypes. The study gave a list of some 150 TCR beta chains associated with cytomegalovirus. All 120 or so repertoires were used to score co-occurrence in the validation cohort in a later analysis, because that analysis had no HLA typing for the cohort. While some public TCRs were present in many individuals, most TCR sequences turned up only very rarely across donors. A few of the identified cytomegalovirus-associated TCR beta chains were confirmed in vitro to be specific for cytomegalovirus antigens. Of the cluster scores, approximately 95% were above 0 in a later analysis, which found that TCRs clustered in the first cohort also tended to co-occur in the 90 to 150 validation repertoires.

Worth noting for this clone: Which antigen it targets is not known. No much larger clone exists at a distance of one base, and base qualities are not known.

The CDR3 runs 13 amino acids, cysteine and phenylalanine included. Just CDR3 DNA is preserved here, 39 bases in frame from base 1. CDR1 WNHNN and CDR2 SYGVQD were looked up in the germline V gene (reference sequence). Trimmed from V: 6 bases; trimmed from J: 7 bases; junction bases lacking a gene match: 6. Separate from the roughly 700-subject first cohort, the validation cohort of 90 to 150 subjects was the group to which the donors belonged. This receptor was identified in a man aged 18 to 29 in good health and CMV-seropositive. The V and J genes are TRBV10-1 and TRBJ2-3, with 8 bases in between that match TRBD2. Sequencing was carried out using PBMCs. Here is the DNA: TGCGCCAGCAGCGGGGGGGCCTTAAATACGCAGTATTTT. Its translation is CASSGGALNTQYF.